The present T cell receptor (beta chain) was sequenced within a study of patients and donors after allogeneic stem cell transplantation. MiXCR was run by TCRdb on the RT-PCR reads, yielding one entry per CDR3 protein. The sample includes roughly 960,000 distinct CDR3 sequences, roughly 18% of them seen just once. CDR3 length: 16 residues. The V gene's germline CDR1 is SGHKS and CDR2 YYEKEE (reference sequence). Germline trimming cut 4 bases from V and 0 bases from J; bases unmatched to any gene: 7. The sequence was collected from a human donor who was either an allogeneic HSCT recipient or a stem cell or donor lymphocyte infusion donor (not recorded which). It is not recorded whose cells these are; they may come from a transplant donor. The rearrangement links TRBV5-5 to TRBJ2-3; TRBD1 matches 8 bases. The sample comprised blood, either unsorted or a sorted T cell fraction (not recorded which). The CDR3 region is CASSNIDRGSTDTQYF. In DNA, the CDR3 is TGTGCCAGCAGCAATATCGACAGGGGCAGCACAGATACGCAGTATTTT.